The 4 T cell receptor beta chains given below trace back to one sample, sequenced in a study of CD8+ T cells in alopecia areata. Reverse transcription of extracted RNA yielded cDNA, which provided the sequencing template. Data came from immunoSEQ multiplex PCR; TCRdb stores just in-frame clones and leaves some out. The sample gives approximately 140,000 clones, about 87% of which show up once; approximately 16% is in the top ten. The material was CD8+ T cells sorted from blood, obtained at week 0. Receptor source: a human donor with alopecia areata.

A single count supports this clone. V is TRBV7-4 and J is TRBJ1-2; the D is unclear. The V gene lost 1 base and the J gene lost 4 bases, with 19 bases spanning the gap. CDR1 SGHVT and CDR2 SQSDAQ come from the germline V gene. The CDR3 contains 17 residues. DNA for the CDR3: TGTGCCAGCAGCTTAGTTCTAAAGAGACGCGGACCCTATGGCTACACCTTC. Translation gives CASSLVLKRRGPYGYTF.

The V gene is TRBV6-1, the J gene TRBJ2-7; perhaps TRBD1 as D (6 bases). This CDR3 spans 14 amino acids. V lost 4 bases to trimming and J lost 3 bases, with 13 bases between them. In germline, CDR1 is MNHNS, CDR2 SASEGT. CDR3 nucleotide sequence: TGTGCCAGCAGTGTCACAGGGAATTTCTACGAGCAGTACTTC. Encoded protein: CASSVTGNFYEQYF.

V and J are TRBV2 and TRBJ1-1; no definite D call. This CDR3 is built from 14 residues. CDR1 is SNHLY, CDR2 FYNNEI, per germline. Trimming stripped 0 bases from V and 10 bases from J, with 15 bases between. The CDR3 region is CASSEALPAGGAFF. The CDR3, as DNA: TGTGCCAGCAGTGAAGCGCTTCCGGCAGGCGGAGCTTTCTTT.

The rearrangement uses TRBV29-1 and TRBJ1-2; D is undetermined. The CDR3 runs 14 residues. Germline V gene lookup returns CDR1 SQVTM and CDR2 ANQGSEA. Trimming shortened V by 0 bases and J by 3 bases, and 11 bases separated the two germline ends. CDR3: CSVEDEGFDYGYTF. CDR3 sequence (DNA): TGCAGCGTTGAAGACGAGGGTTTCGACTATGGCTACACCTTC.